These 3 T cell receptor beta chains share one sample of origin, sequenced in a study of cytomegalovirus exposure and HLA in healthy donors. The PCR was carried out with 60 Vbeta primers and 13 Jbeta primers. Repertoires were generated with immunoSEQ multiplex PCR, while TCRdb's copy carries only in-frame clones and drops some. The sample contains 130,000 or so clones, roughly three quarters of which appear only once. The sample comprised PBMCs. The receptor source for this set is a man aged 25 to 45 in good health and CMV-seronegative.

The chain employs TRBV14 and TRBJ1-1, with 7 bases lining up with TRBD1. Losses at the gene ends were 3 bases for V and 10 bases for J; bases not matched to a gene: 8. CDR1 and CDR2 from the germline V gene are SGHDN and FVKESK. The CDR3 consists of 13 residues. The CDR3 region has the DNA TGTGCCAGCAGCCACCGCAACAGGGGAAGAGCTTTCTTT. Translated, it gives CASSHRNRGRAFF.

This clone was picked up a small number of times. This chain joins TRBV5-6 and TRBJ1-2; a possible D gene is TRBD1 (5 bases). Germline CDR1 and CDR2: SGHDT and YYEEEE. Trimming removed 3 bases at V and 5 bases at J, with 14 bases between. This CDR3 spans 14 amino acids. CDR3 loop: CASSWGGYTYGYTF. The CDR3 coding sequence is TGTGCCAGCAGCTGGGGGGGGTACACTTATGGCTACACCTTC. The full variable domain, completed using reference TRBV5-6 and TRBJ1-2, is DAGVTQSPTHLIKTRGQQVTLRCSPKSGHDTVSWYQQALGQGPQFIFQYYEEEERQRGNFPDRFSGHQFPNYSSELNVNALLLGDSALYLCASSWGGYTYGYTFGSGTRLTVV.

Only a few counts were recorded for this clone. A much larger clone differs by one base, so this may be a read error. This is likely a read error, given that the CDR3 carries no conserved phenylalanine or tryptophan at its end. V gene TRBV11-2 combines with J gene TRBJ1-4; the D is unclear. The CDR3 spans 15 residues. V was trimmed by 5 bases and J by 3 bases, leaving 13 bases between them. Germline loops: CDR1 SGHAT, CDR2 FQNNGV. CDR3 amino acids: CASSKPGAANEKLFV. The CDR3 coding sequence is TGTGCCAGCAGCAAACCAGGAGCGGCTAATGAAAAACTGTTTGTT.